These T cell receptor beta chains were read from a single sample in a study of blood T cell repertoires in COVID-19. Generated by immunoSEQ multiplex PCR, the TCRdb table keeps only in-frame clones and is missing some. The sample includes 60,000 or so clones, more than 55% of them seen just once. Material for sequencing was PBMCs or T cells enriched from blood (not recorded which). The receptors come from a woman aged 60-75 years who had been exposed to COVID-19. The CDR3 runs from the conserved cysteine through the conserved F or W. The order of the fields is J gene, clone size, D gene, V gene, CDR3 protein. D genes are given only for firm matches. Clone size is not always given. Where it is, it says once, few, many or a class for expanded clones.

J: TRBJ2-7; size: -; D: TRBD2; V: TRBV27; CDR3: CASSFGSAGGYEQYF
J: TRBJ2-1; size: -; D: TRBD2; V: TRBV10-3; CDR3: CAIRPAGDRGNEQFF
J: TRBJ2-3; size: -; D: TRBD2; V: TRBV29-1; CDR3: CSVGPTSGATDTQYF
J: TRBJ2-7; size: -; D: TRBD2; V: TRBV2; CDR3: CASRAGTSGHYEQYF
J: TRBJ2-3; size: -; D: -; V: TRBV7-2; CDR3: CASSLRLGGGRDTQYF
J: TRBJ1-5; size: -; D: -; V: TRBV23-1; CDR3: CASSQYGVGPFGTQHF
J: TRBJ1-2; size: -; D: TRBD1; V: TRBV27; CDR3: CASSLGTGRKGYTF
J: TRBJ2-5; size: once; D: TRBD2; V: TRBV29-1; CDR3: CSAFGTSAQETQYF
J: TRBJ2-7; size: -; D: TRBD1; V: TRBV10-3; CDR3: CAALTGGYEQYF
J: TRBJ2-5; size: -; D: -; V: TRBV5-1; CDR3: CASTPLIQGQETQYF
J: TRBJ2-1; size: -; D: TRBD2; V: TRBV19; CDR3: CASSSGTSYNEQFF
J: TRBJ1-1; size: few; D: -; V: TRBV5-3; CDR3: CARPGIPEMNTEAFF
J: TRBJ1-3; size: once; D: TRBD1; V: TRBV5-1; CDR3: CASSFGPGQGSSGNTIYF
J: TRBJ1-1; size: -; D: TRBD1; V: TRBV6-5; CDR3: CASSPGQGTTEAFF
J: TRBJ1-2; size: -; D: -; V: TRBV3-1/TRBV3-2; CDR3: CASMGPANYGYTF
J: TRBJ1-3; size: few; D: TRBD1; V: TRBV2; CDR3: CASSGGTGRSGNTIYF
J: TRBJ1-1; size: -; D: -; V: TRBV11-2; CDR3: CASSLIRGNTEAFF
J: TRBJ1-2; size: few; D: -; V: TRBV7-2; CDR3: CASSPESSRGGLWGYTF
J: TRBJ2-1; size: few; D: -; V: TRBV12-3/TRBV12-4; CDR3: CASTSPHNEQFF
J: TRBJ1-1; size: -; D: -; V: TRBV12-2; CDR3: CASRLLNDRGKSYTEAFF
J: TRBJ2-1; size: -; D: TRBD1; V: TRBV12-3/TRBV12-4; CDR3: CASSRQGGHEQFF
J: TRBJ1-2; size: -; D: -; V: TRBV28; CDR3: CATTQGGAGNGNYGYTF
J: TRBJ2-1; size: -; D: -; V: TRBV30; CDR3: CAWSLQGPEQFF
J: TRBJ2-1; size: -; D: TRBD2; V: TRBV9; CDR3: CASSVDPSGSGYEQFF
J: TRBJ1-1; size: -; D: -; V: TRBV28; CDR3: CASSLSTGEAFF
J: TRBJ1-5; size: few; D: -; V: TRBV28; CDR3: CASSLAGLNQPQHF
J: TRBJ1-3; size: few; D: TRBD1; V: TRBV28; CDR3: CATIGQGFTGNTIYF
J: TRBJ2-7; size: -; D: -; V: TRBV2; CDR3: CASSSRGISYEQYF
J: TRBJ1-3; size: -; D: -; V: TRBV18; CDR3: CASTMNRALGNTIYF
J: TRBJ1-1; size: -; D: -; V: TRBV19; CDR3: CASSMVWWRALGTEAFF
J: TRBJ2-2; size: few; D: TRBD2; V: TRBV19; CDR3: CASSMTSGSLLNTGELFF
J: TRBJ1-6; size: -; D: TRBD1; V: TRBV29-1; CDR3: CSARTGNSPLHF
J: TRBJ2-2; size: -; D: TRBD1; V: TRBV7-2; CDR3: CASSNRQGAATGELFF
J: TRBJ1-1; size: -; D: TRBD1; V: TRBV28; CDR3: CASRPNRGDTEAFF
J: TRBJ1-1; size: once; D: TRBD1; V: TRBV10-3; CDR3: CATRQGYTEAFF
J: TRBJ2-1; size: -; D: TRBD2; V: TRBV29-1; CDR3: CSVVGGGDEQFF
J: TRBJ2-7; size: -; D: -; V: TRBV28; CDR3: CASSPLNIASRYEQYF
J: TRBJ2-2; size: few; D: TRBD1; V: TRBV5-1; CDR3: CASSTGKQGTGELFF
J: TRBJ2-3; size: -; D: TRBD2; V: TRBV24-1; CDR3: CATSDTSGLAATDTQYF
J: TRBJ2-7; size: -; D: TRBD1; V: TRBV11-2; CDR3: CASSWSMTGTYEQYF
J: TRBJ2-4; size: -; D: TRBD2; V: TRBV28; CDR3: CASERGGSKNIQYF
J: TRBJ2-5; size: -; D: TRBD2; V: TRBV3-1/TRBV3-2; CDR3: CASSRGGSGVAGSETQYF
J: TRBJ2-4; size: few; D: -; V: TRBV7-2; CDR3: CASSNYQGRGNIQYF
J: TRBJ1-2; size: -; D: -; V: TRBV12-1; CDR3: CASSFVRGSNGYTF
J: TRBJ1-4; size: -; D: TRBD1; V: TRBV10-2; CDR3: CASSEQGELFF
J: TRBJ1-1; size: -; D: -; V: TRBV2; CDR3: CATTLTWNTEAFF
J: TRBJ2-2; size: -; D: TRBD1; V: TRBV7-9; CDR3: CASSLGDRDNTGELFF
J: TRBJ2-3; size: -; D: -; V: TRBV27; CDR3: CASQRRGTDTQYF
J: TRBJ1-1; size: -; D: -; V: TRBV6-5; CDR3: CASSYSAGFGNTEAFF
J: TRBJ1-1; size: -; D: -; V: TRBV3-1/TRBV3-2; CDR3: CASSRRGGNTEAFF
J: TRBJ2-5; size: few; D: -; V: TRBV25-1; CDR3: CASSDKTGPWGTQYF
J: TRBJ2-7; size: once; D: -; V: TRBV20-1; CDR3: CSARRESEQYF
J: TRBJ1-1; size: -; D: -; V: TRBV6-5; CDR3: CASSEGGRTEAFF
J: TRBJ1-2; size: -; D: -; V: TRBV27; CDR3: CASSSDPGLGGYTF
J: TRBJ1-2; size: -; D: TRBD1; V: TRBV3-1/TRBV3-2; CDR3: CASSQEAHGDRSYGYTF
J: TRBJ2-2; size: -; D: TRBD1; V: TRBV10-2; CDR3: CASSHGQGNANTGELFF
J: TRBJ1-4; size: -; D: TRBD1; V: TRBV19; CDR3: CASSAGTGREKLFF